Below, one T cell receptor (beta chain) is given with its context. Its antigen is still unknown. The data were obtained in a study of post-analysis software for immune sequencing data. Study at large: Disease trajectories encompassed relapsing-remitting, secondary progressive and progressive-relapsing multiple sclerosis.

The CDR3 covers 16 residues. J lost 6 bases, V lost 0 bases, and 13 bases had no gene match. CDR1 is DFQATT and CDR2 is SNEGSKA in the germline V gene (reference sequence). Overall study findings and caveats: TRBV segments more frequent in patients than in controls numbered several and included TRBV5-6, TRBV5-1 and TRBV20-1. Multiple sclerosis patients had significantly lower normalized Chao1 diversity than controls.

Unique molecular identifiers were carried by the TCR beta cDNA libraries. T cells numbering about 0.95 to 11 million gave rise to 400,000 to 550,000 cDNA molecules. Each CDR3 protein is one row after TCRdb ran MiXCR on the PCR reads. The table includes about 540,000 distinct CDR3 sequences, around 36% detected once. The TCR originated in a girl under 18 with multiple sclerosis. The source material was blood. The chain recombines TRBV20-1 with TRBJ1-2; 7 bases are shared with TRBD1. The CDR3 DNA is TGCAGTGCTAGAGACGTAGACAGGGCGGGGGATCATGGCTACACCTTC. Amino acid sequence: CSARDVDRAGDHGYTF.